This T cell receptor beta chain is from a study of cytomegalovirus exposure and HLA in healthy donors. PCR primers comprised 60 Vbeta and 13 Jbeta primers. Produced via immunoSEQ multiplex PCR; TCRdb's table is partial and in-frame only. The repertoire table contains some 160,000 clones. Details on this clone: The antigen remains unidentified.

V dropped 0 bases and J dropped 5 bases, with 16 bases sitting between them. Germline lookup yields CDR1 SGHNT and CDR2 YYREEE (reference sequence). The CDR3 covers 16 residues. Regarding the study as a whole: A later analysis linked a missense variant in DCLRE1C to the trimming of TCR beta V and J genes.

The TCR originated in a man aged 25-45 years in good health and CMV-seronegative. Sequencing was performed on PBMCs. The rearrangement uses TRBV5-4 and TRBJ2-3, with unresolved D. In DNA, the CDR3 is TGTGCCAGCAGCTTGGAATTAGCCCATACGGAAGATACGCAGTATTTT. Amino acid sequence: CASSLELAHTEDTQYF. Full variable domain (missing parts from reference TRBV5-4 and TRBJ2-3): ETGVTQSPTHLIKTRGQQVTLRCSSQSGHNTVSWYQQALGQGPQFIFQYYREEENGRGNFPPRFSGLQFPNYSSELNVNALELDDSALYLCASSLELAHTEDTQYFGPGTRLTVL.